Each of the 14 T cell receptor beta chains below was sequenced from the same sample in a study of blood T cell repertoires in COVID-19. The table came from immunoSEQ multiplex PCR; TCRdb's copy has only in-frame clones and leaves some out. The sample yields some 350,000 clones, 70% to 90% seen once. The sequencing sample was made of PBMCs or T cells enriched from blood (not recorded which). The origin of the receptors is a woman aged 25-40 years who had recovered from COVID-19.

The chain uses TRBV4-3 and TRBJ2-5, with TRBD2 matching 8 bases. V was clipped by 1 base and J by 5 bases; unmatched bases: 12. The CDR3 has 17 amino acids. Germline V lookup: CDR1 LGHNA, CDR2 YSLEER. The CDR3 DNA reads TGCGCCAGCAGCCAAGGTCGTAGTCGGGGGGGCCGGGAGACCCAGTACTTC. Translation gives CASSQGRSRGGRETQYF.

The V gene is TRBV7-2, the J gene TRBJ1-6; TRBD1 might be the D (6 bases). CDR3 length: 18 residues. Germline CDR1 reads SGHTA; CDR2 reads FQGNSA. V lost 5 bases and J lost 6, with 23 bases in between. CDR3: CASSPARVGQQFNSPLHF. CDR3 nucleotides: TGTGCCAGCAGCCCGGCTCGGGTAGGACAGCAATTTAATTCACCCCTCCACTTT.

The V call is TRBV2, the J call TRBJ2-1, with 8 nucleotides matching TRBD1. The J segment lost 15 bases and the V segment lost 6 bases, leaving 13 bases of the junction unmatched. CDR3 length: 13 amino acids. The V gene's germline CDR1 is SNHLY and CDR2 FYNNEI. The CDR3 spells CASRGQGGGRAFF. The DNA for the CDR3 is TGTGCCAGCAGAGGACAGGGCGGAGGTAGGGCGTTCTTC.

A single count supports this clone. V and J are TRBV18 and TRBJ2-5; D is undetermined. Trimming left V 4 bases short and J 2 bases short, with 5 bases between. Germline V CDR1 and CDR2: KGHSH, LQKENI. The CDR3 is 12 amino acids. CDR3 nucleotide sequence: TGTGCCAGCTCACGCCAGCAAGAGACCCAGTACTTC. It codes for CASSRQQETQYF.

For the CDR3, the DNA is TGTGCCAGCAGTTCCTACGGGGTAGCCAGGCGATACGAGCAGTACTTC. The encoded protein is CASSSYGVARRYEQYF. V is TRBV28 and J is TRBJ2-7, with D possibly matching TRBD2 (5 bases). The CDR3 contains 16 residues. The V gene's germline CDR1 is MDHEN and CDR2 SYDVKM. Trimming removed 4 bases from V and 4 bases from J, with 20 bases in between.

The rearrangement joins TRBV11-2 to TRBJ2-7; no reliable D call. The CDR3 is 12 residues long. Germline V gives CDR1 SGHAT, CDR2 FQNNGV. Trimming took 4 bases from V and 2 from J, leaving 6 bases between them. For the CDR3, the DNA is TGTGCCAGCAGCTCTCTCCCCTACGAGCAGTACTTC. This sequence encodes CASSSLPYEQYF.

This clone was observed a handful of times. This rearrangement joins TRBV30 to TRBJ1-6, with D possibly TRBD1 on 6 matching bases. The CDR3 consists of 21 residues. V lost 3 bases to trimming and J lost 0 bases, with 27 bases between them. Looked up from germline, CDR1 is GTSNPN and CDR2 is SVGIG (reference sequence). The DNA of the CDR3 is TGTGCCTGGAGGGGGAGCCCAGGGGATTTCCAGTCAAGCTCCTATAATTCACCCCTCCACTTT. Protein product: CAWRGSPGDFQSSSYNSPLHF.

V is TRBV10-3 and J is TRBJ1-3, with D unresolved. Per germline, CDR1 ENHRY and CDR2 SYGVKD. The CDR3 runs 13 residues. Trimming shortened V by 6 bases and J by 4 bases, and 10 bases separated the two germline ends. CDR3 residues: CAISPREGNTIYF. The CDR3 DNA sequence: TGTGCCATCAGCCCACGCGAAGGAAACACCATATATTTT.

This clone occurred many times. The V call is TRBV28, the J call TRBJ2-2; no reliable D call. The V and J ends lost 2 bases and 7 bases respectively, with 5 bases between them. The CDR3 is 12 amino acids. Per germline, CDR1 MDHEN and CDR2 SYDVKM. The CDR3 coding sequence is TGTGCCAGCAGTTTAATCGTCGGGGAGCTGTTTTTT. It specifies CASSLIVGELFF.

The J gene is TRBJ2-7, the V gene TRBV7-2; 8 bases match TRBD1. Trimming at V came to 5 bases and at J to 5 bases, leaving 11 bases not matched to a gene. Germline assignment: CDR1 SGHTA and CDR2 FQGNSA. The CDR3 has 15 residues. The CDR3 nucleotides read TGTGCCAGCAGCCCGTCATCGACAGGGGTGAACGAGCAGTACTTC. Protein: CASSPSSTGVNEQYF.

The count of this clone is one. This chain connects TRBV27 to TRBJ1-5; tentative D call: TRBD1 (5 bases). V lost 4 bases, J lost 2 bases, and 9 bases lay in between. Germline lookup yields CDR1 MNHEY and CDR2 SMNVEV (reference sequence). This CDR3 is built from 14 residues. CDR3 amino acids: CASSSTVGNQPQHF. As DNA, the CDR3 is TGTGCCAGCAGTTCGACAGTCGGCAATCAGCCCCAGCATTTT.

The chain joins TRBV14 to TRBJ2-7; weak D call: TRBD1 (5 bases). V lost 0 bases to trimming and J lost 7 bases, with 19 bases between them. This CDR3 region has 16 residues. Per germline, CDR1 SGHDN and CDR2 FVKESK. The CDR3 here is CASSQDVAVSPGEQYF. The CDR3 DNA reads as TGTGCCAGCAGCCAAGATGTTGCGGTGAGCCCAGGGGAGCAGTACTTC.

The gene calls are TRBV5-6 and TRBJ1-6; no reliable D call. V dropped 4 bases and J dropped 0 bases, with 14 bases sitting between them. The germline gives CDR1 SGHDT, CDR2 YYEEEE. The CDR3 is made up of 17 amino acids. CDR3 sequence: CASSPNLGSSYNSPLHF. The CDR3 coding sequence is TGTGCCAGCAGCCCCAACCTCGGGAGCTCCTATAATTCACCCCTCCACTTT.

This clone occurred a few times. The V call is TRBV28, the J call TRBJ1-2; D is unresolved. Germline-derived CDR1 and CDR2 are MDHEN and SYDVKM. This CDR3 has 17 residues. The V end lost 5 bases, the J end lost 6 bases, and 25 bases lay between the germline ends. CDR3 nucleotides: TGTGCCAGCAGTACCTTACTGGCCCGGGGATTTGGGAATGGCTACACCTTC. This encodes CASSTLLARGFGNGYTF.